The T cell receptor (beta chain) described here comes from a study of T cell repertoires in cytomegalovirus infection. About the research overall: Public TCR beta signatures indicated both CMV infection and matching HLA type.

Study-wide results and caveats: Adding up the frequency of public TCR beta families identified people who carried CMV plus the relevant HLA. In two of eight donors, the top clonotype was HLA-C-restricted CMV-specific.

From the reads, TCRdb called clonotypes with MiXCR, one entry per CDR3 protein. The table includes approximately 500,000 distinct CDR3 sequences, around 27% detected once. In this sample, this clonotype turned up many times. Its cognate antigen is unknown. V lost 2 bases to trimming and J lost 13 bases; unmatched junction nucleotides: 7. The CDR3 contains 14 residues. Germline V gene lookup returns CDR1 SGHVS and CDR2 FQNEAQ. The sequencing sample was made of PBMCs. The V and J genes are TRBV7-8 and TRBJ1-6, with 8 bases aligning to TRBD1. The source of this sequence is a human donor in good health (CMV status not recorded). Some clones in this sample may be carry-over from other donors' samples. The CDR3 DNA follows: TGTGCCAGCAGCTTACCCCTCACAGGGGGTCCCCTCCACTTT. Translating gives CASSLPLTGGPLHF.